The clone carrying this T cell receptor beta chain has only a few counts. Its antigen is not known. These data come from a study of beta chain features in type 1 diabetes. Overall study context: The patient and healthy donor groups were comparable for age, gender and cell yields.

Notes on the study in general: When Type 1 diabetes patients were examined, their TCRB CDR3s proved moderately but significantly shorter in all four CD4+ subsets.

The study reverse transcribed the entire isolated RNA, so it sequenced expressed TCRB transcripts. Profiling relied on immunoSEQ multiplex PCR, and the TCRdb table lists in-frame clones only, not all of them. Of approximately 280,000 clones listed, approximately 16% are singletons. The CDR3 loop spans 14 amino acids. V shed 5 bases and J 8 bases; nucleotides not matched to a gene: 7. Germline V gives CDR1 SGHTA, CDR2 FQGNSA. Material: naive CD4+ T cells from blood. The V gene is TRBV7-2, the J gene TRBJ2-1, with 9 bases identical to TRBD2. The TCR comes from a man aged 18 to 29 with type 1 diabetes. DNA of the CDR3: TGTGCCAGCAGCCGACCAGCGGGGGGACATGAGCAGTTCTTC. This sequence encodes CASSRPAGGHEQFF.